This is a list of T cell receptor beta chains from one sample in a study of neurological immune-mediated disorders. TCRdb re-analysed the 5' RACE reads in MiXCR, keeping a single row per CDR3 protein. The data show nearly 60,000 distinct CDR3 sequences, about 3.3% seen once. The sequenced sample was PBMCs. The receptors were sampled from a woman aged 55-69 years with multiple sclerosis. Both conserved end residues are part of each CDR3. The order of the fields is V gene, J gene, CDR3 protein.

TRBV12-3/TRBV12-4	TRBJ2-7	CASSPRGGMNYEQYF
TRBV20-1	TRBJ2-5	CSASRPGDLRETQYF
TRBV6-6	TRBJ1-1	CASGWGTEAFF
TRBV7-9	TRBJ1-4	CASSLGQGAEKLFF
TRBV28	TRBJ2-7	CASTQPSRNEQYF
TRBV6-2/TRBV6-3	TRBJ2-5	CASRIGTGGETQYF
TRBV7-2	TRBJ2-2	CASSLATHSGELFF
TRBV3-1	TRBJ2-7	CASSSTRSTYEQYF
TRBV28	TRBJ2-7	CASSTPGPFATHEQYF
TRBV10-3	TRBJ2-2	CAISERATPENTGELFF
TRBV6-2/TRBV6-3	TRBJ2-7	CASSYSMQGPYEQYF
TRBV4-1	TRBJ2-4	CASSRYFFGKNIQYF
TRBV4-1	TRBJ2-4	CASSQVPGAAKNIQYF
TRBV7-2	TRBJ2-3	CASSLTGGRTDTQYF
TRBV28	TRBJ2-1	CASGGGSPYNEQFF
TRBV4-1	TRBJ2-7	CASSQEPGTGTYEQYF
TRBV29-1	TRBJ2-1	CSAGTGVGYNEQFF
TRBV29-1	TRBJ1-5	CSVQQGVNQPQHF
TRBV7-8	TRBJ1-2	CASSLETVSYGYTF
TRBV28	TRBJ1-5	CASSSTLRFTLGLNQPQHF
TRBV7-9	TRBJ1-2	CAGRTETSNYGYTF
TRBV7-8	TRBJ2-3	CASSMTSGRADTQYF
TRBV20-1	TRBJ2-7	CSARDRGPSGRAIYEQYF
TRBV21-1	TRBJ2-5	CASSNGGEGETQYF
TRBV7-9	TRBJ1-4	CASRGDTNPGLFF
TRBV5-1	TRBJ2-7	CASSLFRTPNSYEQYF
TRBV5-1	TRBJ2-7	CASSLGGGRSEQYF
TRBV7-2	TRBJ1-1	CASSSRGGGTEAFF
TRBV5-5	TRBJ2-7	CASSLVGRAYEQYF
TRBV20-1	TRBJ2-7	CSARGGTDRHRKRSYEQYF
TRBV3-1	TRBJ2-5	CASSQDWGYQETQYF
TRBV15	TRBJ2-4	CATSLTESNIQYF
TRBV20-1	TRBJ2-3	CGGTGLTDTQYF
TRBV3-1	TRBJ2-1	CASSQTNRDNEQFF
TRBV5-6	TRBJ1-2	CASSHSGQAHLPNYGYTF
TRBV10-3	TRBJ1-1	CAISRAAENTEAFF
TRBV20-1	TRBJ2-7	CSAHRQGENYEQYF
TRBV9	TRBJ2-1	CASSVVASGANEQFF
TRBV7-2	TRBJ2-2	CASSSLAGYTGELFF
TRBV20-1	TRBJ2-1	CSAGKQGIHEQFF
TRBV7-2	TRBJ2-1	CASSTGQGTRNEQFF
TRBV7-8	TRBJ2-1	CASSLVIAGEYNEQFF
TRBV7-2	TRBJ2-4	CASKSAVAKNIQYF
TRBV15	TRBJ1-1	CATSPKARANTEAFF
TRBV3-1	TRBJ2-1	CDSSTTRNEQFF
TRBV28	TRBJ1-4	CASSFIRVATNEKLFF
TRBV5-1	TRBJ2-5	CASSPGLAGVQETQYF
TRBV11-2	TRBJ2-5	CASRQPAQETQYF
TRBV3-1	TRBJ2-5	CASSPRGGETQYF
TRBV28	TRBJ1-1	CASSFSGRGAHTEAFF
TRBV20-1	TRBJ2-4	CSAELAKNIQYF
TRBV2	TRBJ1-5	CASWTGWNNQPQHF
TRBV9	TRBJ2-1	CASSRTSGAYNEQFF
TRBV29-1	TRBJ1-1	CSVAKPGAATEAFF
TRBV20-1	TRBJ2-7	CSARSRGRTEQYF
TRBV5-1	TRBJ2-1	CASSLRLAGASYNEQFF
TRBV12-3/TRBV12-4	TRBJ2-7	CASSNRVGSYEQYF